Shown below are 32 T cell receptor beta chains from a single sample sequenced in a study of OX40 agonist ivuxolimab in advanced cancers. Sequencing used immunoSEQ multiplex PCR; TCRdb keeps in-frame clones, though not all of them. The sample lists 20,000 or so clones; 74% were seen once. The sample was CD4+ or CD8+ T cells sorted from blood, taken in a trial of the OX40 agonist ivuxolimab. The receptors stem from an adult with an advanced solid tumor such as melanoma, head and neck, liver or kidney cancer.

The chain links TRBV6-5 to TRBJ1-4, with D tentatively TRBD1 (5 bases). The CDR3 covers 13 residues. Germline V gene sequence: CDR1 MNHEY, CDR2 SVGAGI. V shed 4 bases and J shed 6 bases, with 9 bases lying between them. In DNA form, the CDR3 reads TGTGCCAGCAGTTCCGGAGGGGATGAAAAACTGTTTTTT. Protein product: CASSSGGDEKLFF.

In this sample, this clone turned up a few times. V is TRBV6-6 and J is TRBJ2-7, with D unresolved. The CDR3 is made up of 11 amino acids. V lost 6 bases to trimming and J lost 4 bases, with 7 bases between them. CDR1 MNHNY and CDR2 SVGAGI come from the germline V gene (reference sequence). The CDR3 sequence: CASSLTYEQYF. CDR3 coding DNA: TGTGCCAGCAGCCTAACTTACGAGCAGTACTTC.

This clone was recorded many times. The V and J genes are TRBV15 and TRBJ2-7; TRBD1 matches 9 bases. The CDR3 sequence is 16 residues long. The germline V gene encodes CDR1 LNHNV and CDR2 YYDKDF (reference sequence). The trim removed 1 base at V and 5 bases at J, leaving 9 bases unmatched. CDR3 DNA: TGTGCCACCAGCAGAGCCAAGGGGACAGGGAACGACGAGCAGTACTTC. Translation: CATSRAKGTGNDEQYF.

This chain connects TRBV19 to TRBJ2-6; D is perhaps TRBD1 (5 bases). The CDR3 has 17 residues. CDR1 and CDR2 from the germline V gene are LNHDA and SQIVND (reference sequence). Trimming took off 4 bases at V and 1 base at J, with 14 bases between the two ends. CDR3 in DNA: TGTGCCAGTAGTAAGGACACCTACTCTTCTGGGGCCAACGTCCTGACTTTC. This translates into CASSKDTYSSGANVLTF.

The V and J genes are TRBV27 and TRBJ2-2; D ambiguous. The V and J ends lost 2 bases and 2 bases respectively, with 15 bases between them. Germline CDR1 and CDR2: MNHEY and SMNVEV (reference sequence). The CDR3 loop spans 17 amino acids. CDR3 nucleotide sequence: TGTGCCAGCAGTTTAGATGCGGAAGTCCCTAACACCGGGGAGCTGTTTTTT. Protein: CASSLDAEVPNTGELFF.

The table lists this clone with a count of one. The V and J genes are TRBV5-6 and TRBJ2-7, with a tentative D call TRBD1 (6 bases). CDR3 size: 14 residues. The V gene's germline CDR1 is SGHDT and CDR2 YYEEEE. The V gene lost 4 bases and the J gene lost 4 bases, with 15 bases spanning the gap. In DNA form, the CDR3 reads TGTGCCAGCAGCCCAATATCAGGGGTTTACGAGCAGTACTTC. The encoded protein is CASSPISGVYEQYF.

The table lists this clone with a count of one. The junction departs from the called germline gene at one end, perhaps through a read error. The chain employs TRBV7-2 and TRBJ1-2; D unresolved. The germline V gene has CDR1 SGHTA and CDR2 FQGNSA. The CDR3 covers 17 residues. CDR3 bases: TGTGCCAGCAGCTTAGCACTTCCCTCACGCGTCCCTCTCCTCAGCTCCTTC. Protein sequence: CASSLALPSRVPLLSSF.

CDR3: CSAGTGVKQFYGYTF. CDR3 sequence (DNA): TGCTCCGCGGGGACAGGGGTTAAGCAATTTTATGGCTACACCTTC. The chain combines TRBV29-1 with TRBJ1-2; TRBD1 matches 10 bases. This CDR3 contains 15 residues. The germline CDR1 and CDR2 sequences are SQVTM and ANQGSEA.

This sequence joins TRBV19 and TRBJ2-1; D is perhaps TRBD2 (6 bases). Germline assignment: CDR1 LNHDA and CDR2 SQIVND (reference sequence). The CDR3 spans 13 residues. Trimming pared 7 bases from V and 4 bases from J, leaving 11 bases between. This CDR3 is CASTYREYNEQFF. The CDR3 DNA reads TGTGCCAGTACCTACCGGGAGTACAATGAGCAGTTCTTC.

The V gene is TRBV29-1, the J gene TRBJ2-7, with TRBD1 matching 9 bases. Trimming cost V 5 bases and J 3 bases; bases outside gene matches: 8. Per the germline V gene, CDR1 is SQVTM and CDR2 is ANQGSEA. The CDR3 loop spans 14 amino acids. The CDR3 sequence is CSVSFRDRDYEQYF. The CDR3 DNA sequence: TGCAGCGTTAGTTTCCGGGACAGGGACTACGAGCAGTACTTC.

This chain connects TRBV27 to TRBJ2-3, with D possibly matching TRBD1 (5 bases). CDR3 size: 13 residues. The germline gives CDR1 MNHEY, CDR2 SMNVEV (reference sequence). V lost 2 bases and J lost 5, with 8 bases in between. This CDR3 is CASSLLQGDTQYF. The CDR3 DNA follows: TGTGCCAGCAGTTTACTCCAGGGAGATACGCAGTATTTT.

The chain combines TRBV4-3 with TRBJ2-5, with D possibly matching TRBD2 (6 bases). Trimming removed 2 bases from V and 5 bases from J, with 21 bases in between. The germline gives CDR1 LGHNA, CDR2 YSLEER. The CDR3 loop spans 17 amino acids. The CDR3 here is CASSQSRRAGPGETQYF. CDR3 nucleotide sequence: TGCGCCAGCAGCCAAAGCCGCCGGGCGGGGCCCGGGGAGACCCAGTACTTC.

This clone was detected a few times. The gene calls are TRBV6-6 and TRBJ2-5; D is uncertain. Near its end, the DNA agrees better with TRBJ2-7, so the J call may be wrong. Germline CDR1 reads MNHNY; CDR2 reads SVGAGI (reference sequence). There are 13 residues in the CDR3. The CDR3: CASSPGYPYEQYF. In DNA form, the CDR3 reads TGTGCCAGCAGTCCCGGATACCCCTACGAGCAGTACTTC.

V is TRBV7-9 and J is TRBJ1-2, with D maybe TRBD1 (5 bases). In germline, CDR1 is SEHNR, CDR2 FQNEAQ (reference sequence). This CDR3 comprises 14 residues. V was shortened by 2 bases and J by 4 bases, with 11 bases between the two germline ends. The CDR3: CASSLSPTGYGYTF. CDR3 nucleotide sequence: TGTGCCAGCAGCTTAAGCCCTACAGGCTATGGCTACACCTTC.

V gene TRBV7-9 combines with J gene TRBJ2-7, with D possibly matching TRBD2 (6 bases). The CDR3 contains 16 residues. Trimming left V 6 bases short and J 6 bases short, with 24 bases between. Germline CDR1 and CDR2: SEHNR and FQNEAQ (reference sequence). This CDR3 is CASRGDFGLANLEQYF. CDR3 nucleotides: TGTGCCAGCAGAGGAGACTTTGGGCTAGCGAATCTCGAGCAGTACTTC.

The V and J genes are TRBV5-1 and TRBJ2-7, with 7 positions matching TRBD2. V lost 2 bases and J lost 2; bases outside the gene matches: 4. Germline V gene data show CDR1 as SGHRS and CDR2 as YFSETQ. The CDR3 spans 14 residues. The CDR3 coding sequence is TGCGCCAGCAGCTTCGGGACTAATACCTACGAGCAGTACTTC. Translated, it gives CASSFGTNTYEQYF. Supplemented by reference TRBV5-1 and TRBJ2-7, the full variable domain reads KAGVTQTPRYLIKTRGQQVTLSCSPISGHRSVSWYQQTPGQGLQFLFEYFSETQRNKGNFPGRFSGRQFSNSRSEMNVSTLELGDSALYLCASSFGTNTYEQYFGPGTRLTVT.

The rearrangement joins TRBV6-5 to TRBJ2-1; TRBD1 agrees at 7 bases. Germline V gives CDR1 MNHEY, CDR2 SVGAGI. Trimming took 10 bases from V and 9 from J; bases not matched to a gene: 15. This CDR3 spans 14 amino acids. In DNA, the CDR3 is TGTGCCACCCAAGTGGGGGCCTCAGGGGGTGAGCAGTTCTTC. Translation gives CATQVGASGGEQFF.

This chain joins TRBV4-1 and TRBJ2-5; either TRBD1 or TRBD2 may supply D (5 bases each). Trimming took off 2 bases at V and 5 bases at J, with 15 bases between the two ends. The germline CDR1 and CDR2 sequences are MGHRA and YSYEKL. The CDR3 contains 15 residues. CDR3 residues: CASSQTGYPGETQYF. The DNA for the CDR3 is TGCGCCAGCAGCCAAACAGGCTACCCGGGGGAGACCCAGTACTTC.

The CDR3 DNA reads as TGCGCCAGCAGCTTAGACAGGGCTGGCTATGGCTACACCTTC. Translated, it gives CASSLDRAGYGYTF. The rearrangement uses TRBV5-1 and TRBJ1-2; 7 nucleotides agree with TRBD1. Unmatched junction bases numbered 5, after V lost 2 bases and J lost 4 bases. The CDR3 sequence is 14 residues long. Germline CDR1 reads SGHRS; CDR2 reads YFSETQ.

As DNA, the CDR3 is TGTGCCACCACCCCGGGGGGAGGCTCCTACGAGCAGTACTTC. Protein: CATTPGGGSYEQYF. The chain has TRBV15 and TRBJ2-7; 7 positions agree with TRBD2. This CDR3 is built from 14 residues. Germline assignment: CDR1 LNHNV and CDR2 YYDKDF (reference sequence). After removal of 7 bases from V and 0 bases from J, the junction contained 6 bases not matched to a gene. The whole variable domain, filled in from reference TRBV15 and TRBJ2-7, reads DAMVIQNPRYQVTQFGKPVTLSCSQTLNHNVMYWYQQKSSQAPKLLFHYYDKDFNNEADTPDNFQSRRPNTSFCFLDIRSPGLGDTAMYLCATTPGGGSYEQYFGPGTRLTVT.

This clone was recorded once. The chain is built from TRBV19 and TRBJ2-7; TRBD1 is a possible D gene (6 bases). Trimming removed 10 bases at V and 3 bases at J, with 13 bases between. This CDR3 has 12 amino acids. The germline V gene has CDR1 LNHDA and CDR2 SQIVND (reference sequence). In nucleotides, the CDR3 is TGTGCCACAAGACAGGCAAACTACGAGCAGTACTTC. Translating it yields CATRQANYEQYF.

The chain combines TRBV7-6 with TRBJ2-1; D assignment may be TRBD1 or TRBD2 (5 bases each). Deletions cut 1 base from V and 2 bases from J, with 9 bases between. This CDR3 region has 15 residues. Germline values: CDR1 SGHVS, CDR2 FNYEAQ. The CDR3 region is CASSLGQGPYNEQFF. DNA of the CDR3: TGTGCCAGCAGCTTAGGGCAGGGACCCTACAATGAGCAGTTCTTC.

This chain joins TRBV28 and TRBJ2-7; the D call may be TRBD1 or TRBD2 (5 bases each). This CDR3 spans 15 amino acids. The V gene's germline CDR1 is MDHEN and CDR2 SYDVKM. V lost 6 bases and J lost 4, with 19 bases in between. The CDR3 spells CASSLGTITLYEQYF. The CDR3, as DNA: TGTGCCAGCAGCCTGGGGACGATTACCTTATACGAGCAGTACTTC.

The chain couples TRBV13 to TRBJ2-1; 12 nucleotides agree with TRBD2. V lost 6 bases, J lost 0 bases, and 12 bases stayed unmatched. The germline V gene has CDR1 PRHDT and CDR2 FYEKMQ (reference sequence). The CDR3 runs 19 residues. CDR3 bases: TGTGCCAGCAGTTCCACTAGCGGGAGGACCCCTAGCTCCTACAATGAGCAGTTCTTC. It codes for CASSSTSGRTPSSYNEQFF. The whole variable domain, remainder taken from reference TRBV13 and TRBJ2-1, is AAGVIQSPRHLIKEKRETATLKCYPIPRHDTVYWYQQGPGQDPQFLISFYEKMQSDKGSIPDRFSAQQFSDYHSELNMSSLELGDSALYFCASSSTSGRTPSSYNEQFFGPGTRLTVL.

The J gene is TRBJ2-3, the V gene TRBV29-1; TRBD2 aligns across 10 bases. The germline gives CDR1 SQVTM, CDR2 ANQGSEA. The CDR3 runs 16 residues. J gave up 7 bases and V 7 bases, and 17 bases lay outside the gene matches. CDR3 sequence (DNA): TGCAGCGAGGAGGGGCCTGGACTAGCGGAACCAAATACGCAGTATTTT. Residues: CSEEGPGLAEPNTQYF.

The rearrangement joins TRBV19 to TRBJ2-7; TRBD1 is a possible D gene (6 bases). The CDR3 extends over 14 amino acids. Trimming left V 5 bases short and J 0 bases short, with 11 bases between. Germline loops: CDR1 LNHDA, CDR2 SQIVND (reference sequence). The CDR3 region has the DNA TGTGCCAGTAGTCTCCAGGGGAGCTCCTACGAGCAGTACTTC. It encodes CASSLQGSSYEQYF.

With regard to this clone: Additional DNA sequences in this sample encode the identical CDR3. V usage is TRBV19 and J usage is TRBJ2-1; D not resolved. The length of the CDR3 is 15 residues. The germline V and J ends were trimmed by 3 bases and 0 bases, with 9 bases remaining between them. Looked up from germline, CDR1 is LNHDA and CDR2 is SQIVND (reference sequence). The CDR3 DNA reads TGTGCCAGTAGTATCGACCCGAGCTCCTACAATGAGCAGTTCTTC. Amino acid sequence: CASSIDPSSYNEQFF. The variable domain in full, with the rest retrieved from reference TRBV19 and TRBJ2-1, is DGGITQSPKYLFRKEGQNVTLSCEQNLNHDAMYWYRQDPGQGLRLIYYSQIVNDFQKGDIAEGYSVSREKKESFPLTVTSAQKNPTAFYLCASSIDPSSYNEQFFGPGTRLTVL.

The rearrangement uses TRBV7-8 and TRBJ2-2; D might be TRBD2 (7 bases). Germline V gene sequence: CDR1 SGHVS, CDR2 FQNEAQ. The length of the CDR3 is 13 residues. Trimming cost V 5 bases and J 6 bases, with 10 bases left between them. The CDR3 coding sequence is TGTGCCAGCAGCCCGCGGGGGCCCGGGGAGCTGTTTTTT. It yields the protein CASSPRGPGELFF.

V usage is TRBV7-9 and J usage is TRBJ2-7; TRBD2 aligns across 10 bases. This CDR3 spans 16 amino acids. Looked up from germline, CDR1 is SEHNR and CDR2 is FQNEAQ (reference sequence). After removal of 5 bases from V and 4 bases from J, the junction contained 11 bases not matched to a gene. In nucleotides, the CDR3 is TGTGCCAGCAGCCCAACTGGACTAGCGGCACCATACGAGCAGTACTTC. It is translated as CASSPTGLAAPYEQYF.

CDR3 sequence: CASTQMGGNTIYF. The CDR3 nucleotides are TGTGCCAGCACGCAAATGGGGGGAAACACCATATATTTT. The gene calls are TRBV7-9 and TRBJ1-3, with D hard to call. In germline, CDR1 is SEHNR, CDR2 FQNEAQ (reference sequence). Trimming left V 7 bases short and J 4 bases short, with 11 bases between. CDR3 length equals 13 residues.

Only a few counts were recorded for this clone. The CDR3 loop reads CAISEVGASGNTIYF. The CDR3 nucleotides read TGTGCCATCAGTGAAGTCGGGGCATCTGGAAACACCATATATTTT. The J gene is TRBJ1-3, the V gene TRBV10-3; D perhaps matches TRBD1 (5 bases). The V gene lost 3 bases and the J gene lost 1 base, with 10 bases spanning the gap. The CDR3 has 15 amino acids. Germline V gene sequence: CDR1 ENHRY, CDR2 SYGVKD.

CDR3 protein: CASSYYGTDTQYF. In DNA form, the CDR3 reads TGTGCCAGCAGTTACTACGGCACAGATACGCAGTATTTT. The chain employs TRBV6-5 and TRBJ2-3; D uncertain. Trimming removed 1 base from V and 1 base from J, with 3 bases in between. Germline V CDR1 and CDR2: MNHEY, SVGAGI. The length of the CDR3 is 13 residues.